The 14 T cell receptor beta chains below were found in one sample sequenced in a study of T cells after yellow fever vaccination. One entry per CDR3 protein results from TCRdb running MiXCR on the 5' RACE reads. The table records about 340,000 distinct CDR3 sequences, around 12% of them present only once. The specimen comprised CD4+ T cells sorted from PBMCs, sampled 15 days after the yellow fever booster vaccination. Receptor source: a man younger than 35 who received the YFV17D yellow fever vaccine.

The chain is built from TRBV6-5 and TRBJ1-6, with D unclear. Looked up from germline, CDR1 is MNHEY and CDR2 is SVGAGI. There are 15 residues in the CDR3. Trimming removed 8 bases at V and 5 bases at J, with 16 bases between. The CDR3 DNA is TGTGCCAGCTCCCTGGCGGGTGTGAATAATTCACCCCTCCACTTT. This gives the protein CASSLAGVNNSPLHF.

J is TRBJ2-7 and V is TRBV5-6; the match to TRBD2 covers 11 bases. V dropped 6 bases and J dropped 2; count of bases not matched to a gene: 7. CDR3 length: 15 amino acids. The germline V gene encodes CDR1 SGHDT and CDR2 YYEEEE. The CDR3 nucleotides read TGTGCCAGCACCAGACTAGCGGGGCCCGCCTACGAGCAGTACGTC. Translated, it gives CASTRLAGPAYEQYV.

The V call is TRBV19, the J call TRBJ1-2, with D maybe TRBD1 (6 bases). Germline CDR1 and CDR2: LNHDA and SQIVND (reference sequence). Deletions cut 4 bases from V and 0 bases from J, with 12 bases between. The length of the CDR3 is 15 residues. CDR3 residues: CASSTAGEANYGYTF. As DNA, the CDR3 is TGTGCCAGTAGTACCGCAGGGGAAGCTAACTATGGCTACACCTTC.

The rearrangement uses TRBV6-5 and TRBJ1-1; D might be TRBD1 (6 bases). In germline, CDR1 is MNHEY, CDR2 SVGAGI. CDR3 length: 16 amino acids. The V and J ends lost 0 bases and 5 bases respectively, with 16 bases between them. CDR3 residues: CASSYSSVGGRTEAFF. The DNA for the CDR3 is TGTGCCAGCAGTTACTCCTCGGTCGGGGGGCGGACTGAAGCTTTCTTT.

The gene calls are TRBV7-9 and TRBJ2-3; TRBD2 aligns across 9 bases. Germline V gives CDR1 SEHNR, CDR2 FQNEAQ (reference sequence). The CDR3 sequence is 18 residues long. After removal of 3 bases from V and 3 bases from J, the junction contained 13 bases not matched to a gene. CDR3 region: CASSLGYTAGGWTDTQYF. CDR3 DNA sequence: TGTGCCAGCAGCTTGGGCTATACTGCGGGGGGGTGGACAGATACGCAGTATTTT. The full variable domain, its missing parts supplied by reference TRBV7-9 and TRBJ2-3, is DTGVSQNPRHKITKRGQNVTFRCDPISEHNRLYWYRQTLGQGPEFLTYFQNEAQLEKSRLLSDRFSAERPKGSFSTLEIQRTEQGDSAMYLCASSLGYTAGGWTDTQYFGPGTRLTVL.

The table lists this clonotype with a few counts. In nucleotides, the CDR3 is TGTGCCAGCAACACCAAAGGCCTTCGATTCTATGGCTACACCTTC. Translation: CASNTKGLRFYGYTF. V gene TRBV6-1 combines with J gene TRBJ1-2; D call uncertain. Trimming took 7 bases from V and 4 from J, leaving 19 bases between them. This CDR3 is built from 15 residues. Germline V lookup: CDR1 MNHNS, CDR2 SASEGT.

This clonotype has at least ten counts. The DNA of the CDR3 is TGCGCCAGCAACAGGGGGAGGAACACTGAAGCTTTCTTT. Protein product: CASNRGRNTEAFF. The gene calls are TRBV4-3 and TRBJ1-1; TRBD1 matches 8 bases. Germline V CDR1 and CDR2: LGHNA, YSLEER. With V trimmed by 7 bases and J by 1 base, 2 bases remained unmatched. CDR3 length: 13 residues.

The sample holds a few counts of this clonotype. CDR3 sequence (DNA): TGTGCCAGTAGTATAGACCGTTATCAGCCCCAGCATTTT. Its protein is CASSIDRYQPQHF. The V and J genes are TRBV19 and TRBJ1-5; D is ambiguous. The length of the CDR3 is 13 residues. Deletions cut 0 bases from V and 5 bases from J, with 5 bases between. Germline V gene lookup returns CDR1 LNHDA and CDR2 SQIVND (reference sequence). Combining the CDR3 with reference TRBV19 and TRBJ1-5 gives the whole variable domain DGGITQSPKYLFRKEGQNVTLSCEQNLNHDAMYWYRQDPGQGLRLIYYSQIVNDFQKGDIAEGYSVSREKKESFPLTVTSAQKNPTAFYLCASSIDRYQPQHFGDGTRLSIL.

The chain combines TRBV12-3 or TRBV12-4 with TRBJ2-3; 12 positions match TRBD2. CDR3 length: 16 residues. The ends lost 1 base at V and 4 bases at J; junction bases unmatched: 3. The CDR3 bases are TGTGCCAGCAGTTTAGGGAGGACTAGCGGGGCAGATACGCAGTATTTT. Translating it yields CASSLGRTSGADTQYF.

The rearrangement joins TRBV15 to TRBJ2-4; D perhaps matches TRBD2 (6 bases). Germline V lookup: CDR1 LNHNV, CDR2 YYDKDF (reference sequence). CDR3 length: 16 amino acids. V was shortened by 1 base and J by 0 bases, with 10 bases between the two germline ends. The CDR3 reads CATSRAGSLAKNIQYF. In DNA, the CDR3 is TGTGCCACCAGCAGAGCCGGGAGTTTAGCCAAAAACATTCAGTACTTC.

The CDR3 region is CASSLSGLQETQYF. For the CDR3, the DNA is TGTGCCAGCAGCTTATCAGGCCTCCAAGAGACCCAGTACTTC. The chain joins TRBV7-2 to TRBJ2-5; D gene ambiguous. Germline CDR1 reads SGHTA; CDR2 reads FQGNSA. This CDR3 contains 14 residues. V dropped 2 bases and J dropped 1 base, with 8 bases sitting between them. The entire variable domain, with the rest obtained from reference TRBV7-2 and TRBJ2-5, is as follows: GAGVSQSPSNKVTEKGKDVELRCDPISGHTALYWYRQSLGQGLEFLIYFQGNSAPDKSGLPSDRFSAERTGGSVSTLTIQRTQQEDSAVYLCASSLSGLQETQYFGPGTRLLVL.

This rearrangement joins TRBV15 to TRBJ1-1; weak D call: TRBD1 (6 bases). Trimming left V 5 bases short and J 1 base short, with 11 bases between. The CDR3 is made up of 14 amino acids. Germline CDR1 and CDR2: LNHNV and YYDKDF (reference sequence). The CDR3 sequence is CATSPGTTNTEAFF. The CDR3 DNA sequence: TGTGCCACCAGCCCCGGGACAACGAACACTGAAGCTTTCTTT.

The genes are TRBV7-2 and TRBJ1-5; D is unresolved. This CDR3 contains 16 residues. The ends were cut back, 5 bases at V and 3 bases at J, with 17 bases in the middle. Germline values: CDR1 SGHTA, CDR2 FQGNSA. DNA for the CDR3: TGTGCCAGCAGCCTCAGTACTGGCTTTCCCAATCAGCCCCAGCATTTT. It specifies CASSLSTGFPNQPQHF.

The CDR3 sequence: CASSQDSAEAFF. The CDR3 nucleotides read TGTGCCAGCAGCCAGGACAGTGCTGAAGCTTTCTTT. The chain is built from TRBV4-2 and TRBJ1-1; tentatively, D is TRBD1 (6 bases). In germline, CDR1 is LGHNA, CDR2 YNFKEQ. The CDR3 totals 12 residues. Trimming cost V 3 bases and J 6 bases, with 8 bases left between them.